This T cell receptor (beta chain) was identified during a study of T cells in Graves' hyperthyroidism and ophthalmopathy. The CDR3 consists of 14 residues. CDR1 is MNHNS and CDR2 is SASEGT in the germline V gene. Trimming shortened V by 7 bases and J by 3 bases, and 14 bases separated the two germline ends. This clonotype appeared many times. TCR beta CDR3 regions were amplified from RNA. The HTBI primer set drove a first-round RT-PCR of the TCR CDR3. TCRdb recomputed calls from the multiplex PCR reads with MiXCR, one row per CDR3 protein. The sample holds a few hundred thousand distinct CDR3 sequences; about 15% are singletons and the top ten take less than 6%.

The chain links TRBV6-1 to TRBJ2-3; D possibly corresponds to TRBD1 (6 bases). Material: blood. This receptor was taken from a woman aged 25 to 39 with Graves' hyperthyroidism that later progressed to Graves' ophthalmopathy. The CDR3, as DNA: TGTGCCAGCACCCCAGGACAGACTACAGATACGCAGTATTTT. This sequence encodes CASTPGQTTDTQYF.